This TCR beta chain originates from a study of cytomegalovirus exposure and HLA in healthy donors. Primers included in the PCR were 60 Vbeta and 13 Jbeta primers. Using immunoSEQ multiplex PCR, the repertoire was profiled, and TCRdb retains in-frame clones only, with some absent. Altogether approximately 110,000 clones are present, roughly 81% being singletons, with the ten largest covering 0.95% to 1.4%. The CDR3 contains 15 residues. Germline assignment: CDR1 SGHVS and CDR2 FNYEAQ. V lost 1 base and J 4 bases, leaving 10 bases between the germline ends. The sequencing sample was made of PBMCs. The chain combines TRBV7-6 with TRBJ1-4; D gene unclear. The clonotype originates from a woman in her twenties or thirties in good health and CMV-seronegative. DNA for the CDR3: TGTGCCAGCAGCTTAGAGACTCAGATTAATGAAAAACTGTTTTTT. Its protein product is CASSLETQINEKLFF.